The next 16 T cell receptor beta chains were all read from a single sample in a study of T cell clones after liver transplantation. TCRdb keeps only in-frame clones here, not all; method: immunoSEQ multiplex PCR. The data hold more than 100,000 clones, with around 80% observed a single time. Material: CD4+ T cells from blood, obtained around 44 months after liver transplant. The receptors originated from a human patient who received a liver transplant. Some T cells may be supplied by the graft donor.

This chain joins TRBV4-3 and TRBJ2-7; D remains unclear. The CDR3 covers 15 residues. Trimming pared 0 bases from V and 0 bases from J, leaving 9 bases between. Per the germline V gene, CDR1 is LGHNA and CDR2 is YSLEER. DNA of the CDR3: TGCGCCAGCAGCCAAGAAATCACGGACTCCTACGAGCAGTACTTC. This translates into CASSQEITDSYEQYF.

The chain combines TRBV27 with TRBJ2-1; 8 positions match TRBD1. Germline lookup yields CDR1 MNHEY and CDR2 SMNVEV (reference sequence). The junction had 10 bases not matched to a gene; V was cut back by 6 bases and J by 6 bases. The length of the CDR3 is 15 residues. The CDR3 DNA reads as TGTGCCAGCAGCCCACTACAGGGGGTCACCAATGAGCAGTTCTTC. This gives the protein CASSPLQGVTNEQFF.

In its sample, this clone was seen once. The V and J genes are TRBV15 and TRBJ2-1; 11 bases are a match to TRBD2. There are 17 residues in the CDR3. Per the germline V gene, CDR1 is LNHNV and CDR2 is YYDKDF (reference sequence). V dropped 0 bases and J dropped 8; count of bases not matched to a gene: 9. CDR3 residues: CATSRDRRGSGRDEQFF. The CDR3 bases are TGTGCCACCAGCAGAGATCGAAGGGGTAGCGGGAGGGATGAGCAGTTCTTC.

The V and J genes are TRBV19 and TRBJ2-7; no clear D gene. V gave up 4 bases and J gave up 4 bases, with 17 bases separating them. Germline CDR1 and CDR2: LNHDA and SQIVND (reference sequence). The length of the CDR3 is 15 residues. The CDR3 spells CASSNLPRIGYEQYF. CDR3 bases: TGTGCCAGTAGTAATTTGCCCAGGATCGGATACGAGCAGTACTTC.

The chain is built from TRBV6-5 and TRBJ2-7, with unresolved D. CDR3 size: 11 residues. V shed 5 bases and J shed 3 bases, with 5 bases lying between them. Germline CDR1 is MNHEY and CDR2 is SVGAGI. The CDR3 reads CASSLRYEQYF. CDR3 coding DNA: TGTGCCAGCAGTCTTCGCTACGAGCAGTACTTC.

This chain's CDR3 is CASSWRGSSYEQYF. The DNA for the CDR3 is TGTGCCAGCAGCTGGAGGGGATCCTCCTACGAGCAGTACTTC. The V gene is TRBV7-9, the J gene TRBJ2-7, with TRBD2 as a possible D gene (6 bases). Per germline, CDR1 SEHNR and CDR2 FQNEAQ (reference sequence). This CDR3 is built from 14 residues. V lost 4 bases, J lost 0 bases, and 10 bases lay in between.

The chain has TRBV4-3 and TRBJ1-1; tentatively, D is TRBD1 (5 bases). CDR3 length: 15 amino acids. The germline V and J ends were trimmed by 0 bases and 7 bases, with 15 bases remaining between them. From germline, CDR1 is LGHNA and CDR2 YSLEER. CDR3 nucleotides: TGCGCCAGCAGCCAAGATCTAGTACAGGCCAATGAAGCTTTCTTT. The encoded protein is CASSQDLVQANEAFF.

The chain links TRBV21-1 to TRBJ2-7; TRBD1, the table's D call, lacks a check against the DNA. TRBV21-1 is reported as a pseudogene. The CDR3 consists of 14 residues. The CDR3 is CASTRGTAESEQYF. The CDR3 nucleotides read TGTGCCAGCACCAGGGGGACAGCGGAATCCGAGCAGTACTTC.

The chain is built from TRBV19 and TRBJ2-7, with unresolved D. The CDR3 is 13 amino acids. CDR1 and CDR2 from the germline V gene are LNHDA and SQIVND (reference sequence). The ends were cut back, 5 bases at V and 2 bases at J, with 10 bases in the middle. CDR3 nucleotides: TGTGCCAGTAGTCAGCCGCCTACCTACGAGCAGTACTTC. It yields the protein CASSQPPTYEQYF.

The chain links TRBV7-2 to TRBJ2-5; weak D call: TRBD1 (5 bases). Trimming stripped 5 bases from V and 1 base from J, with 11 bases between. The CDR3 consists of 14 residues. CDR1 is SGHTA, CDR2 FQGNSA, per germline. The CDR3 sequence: CASSMRQTQETQYF. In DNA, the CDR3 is TGTGCCAGCAGCATGAGACAGACCCAAGAGACCCAGTACTTC.

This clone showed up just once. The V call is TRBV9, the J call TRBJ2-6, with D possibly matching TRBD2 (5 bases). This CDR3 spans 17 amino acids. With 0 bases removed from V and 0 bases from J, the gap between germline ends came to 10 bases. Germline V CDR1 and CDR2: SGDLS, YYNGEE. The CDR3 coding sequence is TGTGCCAGCAGCGTAGCTTTTGGGAGCTCTGGGGCCAACGTCCTGACTTTC. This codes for CASSVAFGSSGANVLTF.

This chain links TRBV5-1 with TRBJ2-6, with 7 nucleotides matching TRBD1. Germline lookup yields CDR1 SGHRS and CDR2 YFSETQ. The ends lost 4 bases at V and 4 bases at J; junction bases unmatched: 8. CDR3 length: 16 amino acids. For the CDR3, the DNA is TGCGCCAGCAGCGCTCGGACAGGTGCAGGGGCCAACGTCCTGACTTTC. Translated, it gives CASSARTGAGANVLTF.

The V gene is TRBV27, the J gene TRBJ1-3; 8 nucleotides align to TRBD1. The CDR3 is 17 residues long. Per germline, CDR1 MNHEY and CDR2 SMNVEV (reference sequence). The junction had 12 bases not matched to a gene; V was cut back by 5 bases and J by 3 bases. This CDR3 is CASSASGTGISGNTIYF. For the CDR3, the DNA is TGTGCCAGCAGTGCCTCCGGGACAGGAATAAGTGGAAACACCATATATTTT.

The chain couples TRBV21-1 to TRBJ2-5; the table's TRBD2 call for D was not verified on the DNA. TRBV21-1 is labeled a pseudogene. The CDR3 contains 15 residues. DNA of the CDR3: TGTGCCAGCGAGACTCTAGCGGGGGGGCGGGAGACCCAGTACTTC. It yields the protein CASETLAGGRETQYF.

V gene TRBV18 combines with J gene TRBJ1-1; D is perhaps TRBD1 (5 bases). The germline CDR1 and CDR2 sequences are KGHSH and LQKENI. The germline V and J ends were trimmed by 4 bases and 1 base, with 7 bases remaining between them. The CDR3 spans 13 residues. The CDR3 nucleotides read TGTGCCAGCTCACAGGGGAAGAACACTGAAGCTTTCTTT. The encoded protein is CASSQGKNTEAFF.

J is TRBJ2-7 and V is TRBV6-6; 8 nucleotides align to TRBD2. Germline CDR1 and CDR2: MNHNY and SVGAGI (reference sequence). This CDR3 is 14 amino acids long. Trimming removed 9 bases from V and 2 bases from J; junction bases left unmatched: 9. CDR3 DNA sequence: TGTGCCAGTCGGGGGGGCGACGGGGCCTACGAGCAGTACTTC. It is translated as CASRGGDGAYEQYF.